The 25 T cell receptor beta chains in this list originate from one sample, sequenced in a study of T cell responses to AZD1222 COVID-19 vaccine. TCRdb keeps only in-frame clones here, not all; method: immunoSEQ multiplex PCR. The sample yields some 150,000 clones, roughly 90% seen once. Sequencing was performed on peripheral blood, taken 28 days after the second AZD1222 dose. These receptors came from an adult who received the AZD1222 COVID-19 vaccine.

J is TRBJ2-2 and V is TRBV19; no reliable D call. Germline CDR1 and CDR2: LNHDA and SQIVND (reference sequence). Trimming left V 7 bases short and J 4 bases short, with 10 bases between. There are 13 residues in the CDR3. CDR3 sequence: CASTEFGTGELFF. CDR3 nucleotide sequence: TGTGCCAGTACGGAGTTTGGCACCGGGGAGCTGTTTTTT.

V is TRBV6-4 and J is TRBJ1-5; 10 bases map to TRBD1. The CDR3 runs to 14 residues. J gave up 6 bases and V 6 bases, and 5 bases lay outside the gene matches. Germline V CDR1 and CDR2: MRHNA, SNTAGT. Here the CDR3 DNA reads TGTGCCAGCAGCCTGACAGGGGGCGGTCAGCCCCAGCATTTT. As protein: CASSLTGGGQPQHF.

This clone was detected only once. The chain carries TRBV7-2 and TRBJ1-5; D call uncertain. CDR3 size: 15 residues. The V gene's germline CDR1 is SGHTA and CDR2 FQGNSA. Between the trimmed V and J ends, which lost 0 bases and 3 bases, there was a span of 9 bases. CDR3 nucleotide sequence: TGTGCCAGCAGCTTAGCGATGGCAGCCAATCAGCCCCAGCATTTT. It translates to CASSLAMAANQPQHF.

The CDR3, as DNA: TGTGCCAGCAGCGTAGCGGAAGGGGGAATCGACACTGAAGCTTTCTTT. Translation: CASSVAEGGIDTEAFF. The rearrangement joins TRBV9 to TRBJ1-1; weak D call: TRBD1 (6 bases). From germline, CDR1 is SGDLS and CDR2 YYNGEE. V was shortened by 0 bases and J by 3 bases, with 15 bases between the two germline ends. The CDR3 length is 16 residues.

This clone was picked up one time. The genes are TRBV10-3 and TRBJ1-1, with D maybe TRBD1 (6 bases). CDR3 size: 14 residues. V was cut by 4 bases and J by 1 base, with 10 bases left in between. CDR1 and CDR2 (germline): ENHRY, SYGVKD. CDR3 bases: TGTGCCATCAGTGGGACAGCCAAGAACACTGAAGCTTTCTTT. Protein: CAISGTAKNTEAFF.

The CDR3 region has the DNA TGTGCCAGCCGATTAGCGGGGGGGGACAATGAGCAGTTCTTC. Amino acid sequence: CASRLAGGDNEQFF. This rearrangement joins TRBV5-4 to TRBJ2-1, with 11 bases aligning to TRBD2. Germline assignment: CDR1 SGHNT and CDR2 YYREEE (reference sequence). V lost 7 bases to trimming and J lost 5 bases; unmatched junction nucleotides: 5. The CDR3 extends over 14 amino acids.

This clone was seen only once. CDR3 DNA sequence: TGTGCCACCGGGAGGGATCTTTTGGCAGATACGCAGTATTTT. Amino acids: CATGRDLLADTQYF. This chain links TRBV15 with TRBJ2-3; 7 nucleotides agree with TRBD2. The CDR3 is 14 amino acids. The V gene's germline CDR1 is LNHNV and CDR2 YYDKDF (reference sequence). J lost 4 bases, V lost 8 bases, and 9 bases had no gene match.

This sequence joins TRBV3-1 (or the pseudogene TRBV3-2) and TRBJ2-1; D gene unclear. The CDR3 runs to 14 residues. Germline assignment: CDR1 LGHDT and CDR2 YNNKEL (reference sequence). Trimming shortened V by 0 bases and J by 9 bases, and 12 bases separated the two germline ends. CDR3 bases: TGTGCCAGCAGCCAAGAAATAGGATCAAGTGAGCAGTTCTTC. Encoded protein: CASSQEIGSSEQFF.

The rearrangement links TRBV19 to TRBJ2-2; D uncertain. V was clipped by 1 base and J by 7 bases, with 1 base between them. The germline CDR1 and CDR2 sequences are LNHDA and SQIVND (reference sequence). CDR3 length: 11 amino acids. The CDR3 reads CASSIGGELFF. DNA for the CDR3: TGTGCCAGTAGTATAGGCGGGGAGCTGTTTTTT.

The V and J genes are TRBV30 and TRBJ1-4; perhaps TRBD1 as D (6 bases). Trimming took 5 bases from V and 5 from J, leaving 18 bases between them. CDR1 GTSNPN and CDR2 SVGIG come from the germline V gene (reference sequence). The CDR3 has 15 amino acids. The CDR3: CAWARRGGGNEKLFF. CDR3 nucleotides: TGTGCCTGGGCCCGCAGAGGGGGAGGGAATGAAAAACTGTTTTTT.

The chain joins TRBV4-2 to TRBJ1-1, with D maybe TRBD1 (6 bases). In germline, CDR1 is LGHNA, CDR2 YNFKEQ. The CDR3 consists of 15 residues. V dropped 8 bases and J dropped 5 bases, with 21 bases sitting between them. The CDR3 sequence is CASEWTGTPKTEAFF. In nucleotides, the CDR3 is TGTGCCAGCGAATGGACCGGGACACCAAAAACTGAAGCTTTCTTT.

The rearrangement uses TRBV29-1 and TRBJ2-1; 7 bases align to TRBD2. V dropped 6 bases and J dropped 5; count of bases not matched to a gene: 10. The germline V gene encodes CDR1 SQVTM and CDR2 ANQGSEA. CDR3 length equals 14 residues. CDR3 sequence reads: CSVEPRDYDNEQFF. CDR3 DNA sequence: TGCAGCGTGGAACCCCGGGACTACGACAATGAGCAGTTCTTC.

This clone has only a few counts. This CDR3 reads CASSLWPNTGELFF. In DNA form, the CDR3 reads TGCGCCAGCAGCCTCTGGCCGAACACCGGGGAGCTGTTTTTT. J is TRBJ2-2 and V is TRBV4-3; unclear D gene. The germline CDR1 and CDR2 sequences are LGHNA and YSLEER. The V gene lost 4 bases and the J gene lost 0 bases, with 6 bases spanning the gap. The CDR3 length is 14 residues.

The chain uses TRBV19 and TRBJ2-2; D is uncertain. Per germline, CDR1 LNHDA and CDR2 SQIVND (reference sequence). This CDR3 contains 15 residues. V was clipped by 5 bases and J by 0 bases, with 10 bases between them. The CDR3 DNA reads TGTGCCAGTAGTCCCTACACCGCGAACACCGGGGAGCTGTTTTTT. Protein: CASSPYTANTGELFF.

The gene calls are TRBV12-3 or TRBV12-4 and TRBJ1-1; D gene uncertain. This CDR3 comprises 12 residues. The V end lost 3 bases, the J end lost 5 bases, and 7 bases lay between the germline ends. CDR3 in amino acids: CASSFGQTEAFF. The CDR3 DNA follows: TGTGCCAGCAGTTTCGGGCAGACTGAAGCTTTCTTT.

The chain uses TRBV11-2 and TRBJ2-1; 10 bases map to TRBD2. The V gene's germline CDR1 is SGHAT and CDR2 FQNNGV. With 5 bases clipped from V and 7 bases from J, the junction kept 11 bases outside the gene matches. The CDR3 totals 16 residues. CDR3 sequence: CASSRKERGGINEQFF. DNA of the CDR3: TGTGCCAGCAGCCGAAAAGAGCGGGGGGGCATAAATGAGCAGTTCTTC.

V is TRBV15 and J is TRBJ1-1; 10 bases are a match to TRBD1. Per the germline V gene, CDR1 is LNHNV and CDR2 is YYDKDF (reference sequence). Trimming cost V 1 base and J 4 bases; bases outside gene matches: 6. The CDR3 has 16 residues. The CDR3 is CATSRAVGQGTTEAFF. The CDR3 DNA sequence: TGTGCCACCAGCAGAGCAGTGGGACAGGGGACCACTGAAGCTTTCTTT.

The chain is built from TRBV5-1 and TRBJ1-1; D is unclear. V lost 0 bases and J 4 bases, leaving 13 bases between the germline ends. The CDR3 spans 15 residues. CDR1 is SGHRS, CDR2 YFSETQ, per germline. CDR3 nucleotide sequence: TGCGCCAGCAGCTTGGAGGCAGTTTGGGCCACTGAAGCTTTCTTT. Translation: CASSLEAVWATEAFF.

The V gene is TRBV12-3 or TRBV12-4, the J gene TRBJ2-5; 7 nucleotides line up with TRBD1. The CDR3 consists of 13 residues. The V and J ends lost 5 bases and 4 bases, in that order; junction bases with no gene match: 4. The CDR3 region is CASSATGVETQYF. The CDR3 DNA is TGTGCCAGCAGTGCCACAGGGGTAGAGACCCAGTACTTC.

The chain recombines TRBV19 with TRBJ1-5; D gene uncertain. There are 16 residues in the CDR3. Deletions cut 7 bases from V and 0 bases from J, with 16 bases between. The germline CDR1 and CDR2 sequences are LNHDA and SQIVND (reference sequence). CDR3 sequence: CASNLDGPYSNQPQHF. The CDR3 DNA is TGTGCCAGTAACTTGGACGGACCCTATAGCAATCAGCCCCAGCATTTT.

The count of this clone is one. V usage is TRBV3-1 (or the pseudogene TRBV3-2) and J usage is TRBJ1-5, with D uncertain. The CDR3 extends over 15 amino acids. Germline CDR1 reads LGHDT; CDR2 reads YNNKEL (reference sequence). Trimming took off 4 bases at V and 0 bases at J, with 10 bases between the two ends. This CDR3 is CASSRSVNSNQPQHF. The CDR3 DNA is TGTGCCAGCAGCCGGAGCGTCAATAGCAATCAGCCCCAGCATTTT.

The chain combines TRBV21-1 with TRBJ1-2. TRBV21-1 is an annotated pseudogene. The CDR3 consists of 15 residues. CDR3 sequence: CASSPPWRGAYGYTF. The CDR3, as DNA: TGTGCCAGCAGCCCACCATGGCGGGGGGCCTATGGCTACACCTTC.

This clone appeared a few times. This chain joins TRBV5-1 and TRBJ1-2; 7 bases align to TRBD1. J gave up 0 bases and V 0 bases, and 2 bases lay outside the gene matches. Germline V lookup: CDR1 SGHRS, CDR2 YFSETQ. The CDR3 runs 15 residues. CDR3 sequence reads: CASSLDRGSNYGYTF. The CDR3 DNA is TGCGCCAGCAGCTTGGACAGGGGTTCTAACTATGGCTACACCTTC.

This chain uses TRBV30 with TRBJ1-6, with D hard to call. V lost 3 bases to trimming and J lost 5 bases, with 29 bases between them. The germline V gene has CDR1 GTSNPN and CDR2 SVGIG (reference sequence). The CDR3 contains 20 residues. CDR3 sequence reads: CAWRPRVAEEILINNSPLHF. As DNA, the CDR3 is TGTGCCTGGAGGCCAAGGGTCGCAGAAGAAATATTGATTAATAATTCACCCCTCCACTTT.

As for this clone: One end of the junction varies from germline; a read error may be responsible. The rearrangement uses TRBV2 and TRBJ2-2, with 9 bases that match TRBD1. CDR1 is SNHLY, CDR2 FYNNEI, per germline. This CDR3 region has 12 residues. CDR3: CASSEDRGRPIF. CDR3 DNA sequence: TGTGCCAGCAGCGAGGACAGGGGCCGGCCGATTTTT.